This T cell receptor beta chain came from a study of T cell responses to AZD1222 COVID-19 vaccine (dated by TCRdb to the early 2020s). About the study as a whole: A total of about 240 trial participants underwent TCR sequencing, of whom around 200 received two doses of AZD1222 and around 26 received two doses of the MenACWY control vaccine. Trial participants were enrolled by age into subgroups of 18-55, 56-69 and 70-plus years, and around 150, 28 and 57 TCR-sequenced participants, respectively, were included in these subgroups.

This sample's time point label indicates: baseline before first vaccination. The sample's treatment or condition label, decoded: meningococcal conjugate vaccine given as trial control. Samples from vaccinated people were obtained from the UK trials COV001 and COV002, which included a single-blind randomized controlled phase 2/3 trial of AZD1222 (ChAdOx1 nCoV-19) in healthy adults. For TCRbeta chain sequencing, PBMC samples from trial participants were taken at day 0 and at day 28 after the second dose. Results the study describes overall, beyond this receptor: Because no samples from the day 14 peak response were available, repertoires could be characterized only after the peak T cell response. After two AZD1222 doses, both the breadth and the depth of spike-specific TCRs were significantly higher than at day 0 and than in MenACWY recipients. Conclusions about previously exposed vaccinees are limited, since just five or six AZD1222 recipients were seropositive for SARS-CoV-2 at baseline. Participants were mostly white British and included more females than males, and it was suggested by the authors that clonal diversity may have been underestimated. In the small 56-69-year group, the increase in depth fell short of significance, most likely because of low power. Nearly half of unique spike-specific TCRs reportedly recognized epitopes outside regions mutated in the B.1.351 and B.1.1.7 variants. The whole spike protein was spanned by vaccine-associated CD4 TCRs, and dominant responses were seen in regions 160-218 and 743-854.

About this clone itself: The target of this receptor is not known. The input lacks base qualities; no much larger clone sits a single base away.

CDR1 and CDR2 are drawn from the germline V gene: MNHEY, SVGAGI. The CDR3 covers 15 residues, taking in both the cysteine and the phenylalanine. Here the CDR3 DNA is all that survives: 45 bases in frame from base 1. The germline V end is reduced by 2 bases and the J end by 7 bases; junction bases left unmatched: 7. The CDR3 regions of human TCRbeta chains were analyzed by immunosequencing. Per the authors' processing: Repertoire TCRs were matched against a reference library of SARS-CoV-2-specific TCRs generated with the MIRA antigen-specificity platform. Breadth meant the fraction of unique TCRs that were SARS-CoV-2-associated, whereas depth meant the fraction of total T cells that were SARS-CoV-2-associated. Each spike-specific TCR was assigned to its reactive spike region and to a CD4 or CD8 class using the MIRA data. Log10-transformed breadth and depth values were compared by one-way ANOVA with Sidak's multiple comparisons tests. TCRdb mirrors the immuneACCESS table, restricted to in-frame sequences. Some clones are absent from its copies; in checked studies, under half trace to an unresolved V gene, and the reason for the others is unknown. Clone size and the V and J calls come from that table; the DNA yielded D and trimming. The sample yields 70,000 to 95,000 clones; nearly 90% were counted once. The top ten clonotypes cover 2.8% of the sample.

This specimen was peripheral blood, taken on day 0 of MenACWY control vaccination. The sequence was obtained from an adult in good health. The V and J segments used are TRBV6-5 and TRBJ1-2, with 10 junctional bases fitting TRBD1. CDR3 reads: CASSYQDRGDSGYTF. The DNA sequence is as follows: TGTGCCAGCAGTTACCAGGACAGGGGGGATAGTGGCTACACCTTC.